The 19 T cell receptor beta chains given below trace back to one sample, sequenced in a study of blood T cells in healthy people across ages. Combining a sample-barcoded 5' primer with a J-beta primer mix, a second PCR ran for 7 to 11 cycles. TCRdb itself ran the 5' RACE reads through MiXCR, one entry per CDR3 protein. Of fewer than 900,000 distinct CDR3 sequences in the sample, 49% were seen once. The sequenced sample was blood. These receptors were taken from a woman aged 55-70 years in good health.

The J gene is TRBJ2-3, the V gene TRBV2, with D maybe TRBD2 (5 bases). Trimming shortened V by 7 bases and J by 2 bases, and 13 bases separated the two germline ends. The length of the CDR3 is 14 residues. Germline V CDR1 and CDR2: SNHLY, FYNNEI. CDR3 in DNA: TGTGCCAGCAACCGGGAAACCTACACAGATACGCAGTATTTT. This gives the protein CASNRETYTDTQYF. Combining the CDR3 with reference TRBV2 and TRBJ2-3 gives the whole variable domain EPEVTQTPSHQVTQMGQEVILRCVPISNHLYFYWYRQILGQKVEFLVSFYNNEISEKSEIFDDQFSVERPDGSNFTLKIRSTKLEDSAMYFCASNRETYTDTQYFGPGTRLTVL.

The table lists this clonotype with a few counts. The gene calls are TRBV4-2 and TRBJ2-3, with 9 positions matching TRBD2. The length of the CDR3 is 17 residues. Losses at the gene ends were 0 bases for V and 4 bases for J; bases not matched to a gene: 8. Germline CDR1 LGHNA, CDR2 YNFKEQ. In DNA form, the CDR3 reads TGTGCCAGCAGCCAAGATCTGGGGACTAGCTTTCCAGATACGCAGTATTTT. Translated, it gives CASSQDLGTSFPDTQYF.

This chain connects TRBV7-3 to TRBJ2-3; possible D gene TRBD1, 5 bases. Deletions cut 1 base from V and 5 bases from J, with 13 bases between. The CDR3 has 15 amino acids. Germline CDR1 and CDR2: SGHTA and FQGTGA. DNA of the CDR3: TGTGCCAGCAGCTTAAGGGGCGGCGTCGGAGATACGCAGTATTTT. It codes for CASSLRGGVGDTQYF.

The count of this clonotype is one. CDR3 DNA sequence: TGTGCCAGCAGCTTGGGACTAGCGGGAGAAAGGCAGTACTTC. This sequence encodes CASSLGLAGERQYF. This chain uses TRBV7-9 with TRBJ2-7; 14 positions agree with TRBD2. This CDR3 has 14 amino acids. Per germline, CDR1 SEHNR and CDR2 FQNEAQ (reference sequence). The V and J ends lost 3 bases and 9 bases, in that order; junction bases with no gene match: 4.

This clonotype came up a few times. This chain joins TRBV10-3 and TRBJ2-7, with D maybe TRBD1 (6 bases). The CDR3 sequence is 12 residues long. Germline V CDR1 and CDR2: ENHRY, SYGVKD. V lost 4 bases, J lost 4 bases, and 8 bases lay in between. CDR3 DNA sequence: TGTGCCATCAGTGGGGACACTTACGAGCAGTACTTC. Protein: CAISGDTYEQYF.

Concerning this clonotype: A much larger clone differs from this one at a single base, so this may be a read error. The chain recombines TRBV3-1 with TRBJ2-3; D gene ambiguous. V was clipped by 0 bases and J by 3 bases, with 4 bases between them. The V gene's germline CDR1 is LGHDT and CDR2 YNNKEL (reference sequence). The CDR3 contains 13 residues. For the CDR3, the DNA is TGTGCCAGCAGCCAAGAGGGGACAGATACGCAGTATTTT. Translation gives CASSQEGTDTQYF.

The chain combines TRBV20-1 with TRBJ2-7; 7 nucleotides align to TRBD2. The junction had 14 bases not matched to a gene; V was cut back by 1 base and J by 2 bases. In germline, CDR1 is DFQATT, CDR2 SNEGSKA (reference sequence). The CDR3 runs to 17 residues. CDR3 in amino acids: CSARVLSSAGTTYEQYF. CDR3 in DNA: TGCAGTGCTAGAGTATTAAGCTCGGCAGGGACTACCTACGAGCAGTACTTC.

The rearrangement uses TRBV4-2 and TRBJ2-5, with a tentative D call TRBD1 (7 bases). The J call is doubtful: the DNA matches TRBJ2-7 better. Per the germline V gene, CDR1 is LGHNA and CDR2 is YNFKEQ. CDR3 size: 14 residues. DNA of the CDR3: TGTGCCAGCAGCGTAAGACAGGGAGGATACGAGCAGTACTTC. Its protein is CASSVRQGGYEQYF.

The chain joins TRBV15 to TRBJ2-5; possibly TRBD1 or TRBD2 for D (5 bases each). Trimming stripped 1 base from V and 5 bases from J, with 11 bases between. Germline CDR1 reads LNHNV; CDR2 reads YYDKDF (reference sequence). The CDR3 consists of 14 residues. The DNA for the CDR3 is TGTGCCACCAGCAGAGCGGGGCCCTCGGAGACCCAGTACTTC. Protein sequence: CATSRAGPSETQYF. The complete variable domain, with remaining parts taken from reference TRBV15 and TRBJ2-5, reads DAMVIQNPRYQVTQFGKPVTLSCSQTLNHNVMYWYQQKSSQAPKLLFHYYDKDFNNEADTPDNFQSRRPNTSFCFLDIRSPGLGDTAMYLCATSRAGPSETQYFGPGTRLLVL.

This clonotype has just a few counts. The chain recombines TRBV20-1 with TRBJ2-5, with 10 bases identical to TRBD2. The end of the DNA is better explained by TRBJ2-7, so the J call may be wrong. The CDR3 runs to 12 residues. Germline V gives CDR1 DFQATT, CDR2 SNEGSKA (reference sequence). CDR3: CSGSGRDYEQYF. The CDR3 DNA follows: TGCAGTGGGAGCGGGAGGGATTACGAGCAGTACTTC.

CDR3 amino acids: CATTGIEQFF. The CDR3 bases are TGTGCCACCACAGGGATTGAGCAGTTCTTC. The chain recombines TRBV7-9 with TRBJ2-1; D may be TRBD1 (6 bases). The germline V and J ends were trimmed by 10 bases and 9 bases, with 10 bases remaining between them. The CDR3 consists of 10 residues. CDR1 is SEHNR and CDR2 is FQNEAQ in the germline V gene (reference sequence).

The chain has TRBV29-1 and TRBJ1-1, with TRBD1 as a possible D gene (6 bases). The CDR3 is 13 residues long. The V gene lost 6 bases and the J gene lost 1 base, with 12 bases spanning the gap. Germline CDR1 SQVTM, CDR2 ANQGSEA. CDR3 in amino acids: CSVQQGGNTEAFF. The CDR3, as DNA: TGCAGCGTACAACAGGGCGGGAACACTGAAGCTTTCTTT. Full variable domain (outside the CDR3, taken from reference TRBV29-1 and TRBJ1-1): SAVISQKPSRDICQRGTSLTIQCQVDSQVTMMFWYRQQPGQSLTLIATANQGSEATYESGFVIDKFPISRPNLTFSTLTVSNMSPEDSSIYLCSVQQGGNTEAFFGQGTRLTVV.

The table lists this clonotype with a few counts. The V and J genes are TRBV4-3 and TRBJ2-1; 10 nucleotides align to TRBD2. CDR1 and CDR2 (germline): LGHNA, YSLEER. The CDR3 loop spans 15 amino acids. V lost 3 bases, J lost 5 bases, and 4 bases stayed unmatched. The CDR3 DNA reads TGCGCCAGCAGCCAGTTCCTAGCGGGAGACAATGAGCAGTTCTTC. As protein: CASSQFLAGDNEQFF.

This clonotype was counted many times. The genes are TRBV7-2 and TRBJ2-5; 10 bases map to TRBD2. CDR3 length: 18 residues. Germline V gene sequence: CDR1 SGHTA, CDR2 FQGNSA. The ends lost 0 bases at V and 0 bases at J; junction bases unmatched: 7. The CDR3 region has the DNA TGTGCCAGCAGCTTAGCTCTAAGCGGGAGGGGGAACCAAGAGACCCAGTACTTC. Its translation: CASSLALSGRGNQETQYF.

The chain uses TRBV18 and TRBJ2-1; D remains unclear. Looked up from germline, CDR1 is KGHSH and CDR2 is LQKENI. The V and J ends lost 3 bases and 5 bases respectively, with 14 bases between them. This CDR3 has 15 amino acids. The CDR3: CASSPARIPHNEQFF. The CDR3 DNA follows: TGTGCCAGCTCACCGGCCAGGATACCACACAATGAGCAGTTCTTC.

The CDR3 protein is CASSLGASPDTQYF. The CDR3 bases are TGCGCCAGCAGCTTGGGAGCTTCGCCAGATACGCAGTATTTT. The chain recombines TRBV5-1 with TRBJ2-3, with no clear D. V shed 0 bases and J shed 4 bases, with 9 bases lying between them. This CDR3 spans 14 amino acids. Germline-derived CDR1 and CDR2 are SGHRS and YFSETQ.

This rearrangement joins TRBV20-1 to TRBJ2-1; 7 nucleotides align to TRBD1. The CDR3 covers 13 residues. From germline, CDR1 is DFQATT and CDR2 SNEGSKA (reference sequence). The trim removed 3 bases at V and 10 bases at J, leaving 9 bases unmatched. For the CDR3, the DNA is TGCAGTGCTAGGGACAGGAGCTCCTACGAGCAGTTCTTC. It codes for CSARDRSSYEQFF.

The genes are TRBV9 and TRBJ2-1; the D gene is possibly TRBD1 (5 bases). Looked up from germline, CDR1 is SGDLS and CDR2 is YYNGEE. The CDR3 is 16 amino acids. The V end lost 0 bases, the J end lost 7 bases, and 17 bases lay between the germline ends. CDR3 in DNA: TGTGCCAGCAGCGTAGCTGTCGGACACGCCGTTAATGAGCAGTTCTTC. It yields the protein CASSVAVGHAVNEQFF.

V is TRBV9 and J is TRBJ2-7; D is unresolved. Germline V gene lookup returns CDR1 SGDLS and CDR2 YYNGEE. Trimming took off 4 bases at V and 0 bases at J, with 14 bases between the two ends. This CDR3 is 15 amino acids long. CDR3 in amino acids: CASSPGPSDSYEQYF. CDR3 sequence (DNA): TGTGCCAGCAGCCCTGGTCCCTCGGACTCCTACGAGCAGTACTTC.